Each of the 9 T cell receptor beta chains below was sequenced from the same sample in a study of human T cells and chemical hapten exposure. The time point denotes: patch test 1, 2 weeks after DPC sensitization. Indicated treatment: therapeutic diphenylcyclopropenone sensitization with weekly scalp DPC. MiXCR was run by TCRdb on the RACE reads, yielding one entry per CDR3 protein. The data hold roughly 180,000 distinct CDR3 sequences, with about 22% observed a single time. Here the sequenced sample was whole blood, taken in connection with sensitization to the hapten diphenylcyclopropenone (DPC). All receptors derive from a woman aged 50 to 60 with alopecia areata. Some clones in this sample may be carry-over from other donors' samples.

In this sample, this clonotype turned up a few times. The chain recombines TRBV28 with TRBJ2-3; 7 positions match TRBD2. The length of the CDR3 is 16 residues. V dropped 5 bases and J dropped 0; count of bases not matched to a gene: 8. The germline V gene encodes CDR1 MDHEN and CDR2 SYDVKM. CDR3 bases: TGTGCCAGCAGTAAGGGGCTAGCGGCTAGCACAGATACGCAGTATTTT. Translating gives CASSKGLAASTDTQYF.

The sample holds a few counts of this clonotype. The rearrangement links TRBV5-1 to TRBJ2-3; TRBD2 is a possible D gene (5 bases). V was clipped by 1 base and J by 2 bases, with 8 bases between them. CDR1 SGHRS and CDR2 YFSETQ come from the germline V gene. This CDR3 is built from 14 residues. The CDR3 DNA is TGCGCCAGCAGCTTGCGGGGAGACACAGATACGCAGTATTTT. It yields the protein CASSLRGDTDTQYF.

This clonotype was observed a few times. V gene TRBV5-1 combines with J gene TRBJ2-1; D perhaps matches TRBD1 (6 bases). Trimming left V 7 bases short and J 6 bases short, with 17 bases between. Per the germline V gene, CDR1 is SGHRS and CDR2 is YFSETQ. The CDR3 extends over 14 amino acids. The CDR3 DNA reads as TGCGCCAGCGGATCGGCATGGGGGCTCAATGAGCAGTTCTTC. It specifies CASGSAWGLNEQFF.

The chain carries TRBV20-1 and TRBJ1-2; no definite D call. Germline-derived CDR1 and CDR2 are DFQATT and SNEGSKA (reference sequence). The CDR3 is made up of 10 amino acids. Trimming removed 1 base from V and 8 bases from J, with 5 bases in between. The CDR3: CSARVTGYTF. DNA of the CDR3: TGCAGTGCTAGAGTGACGGGCTACACCTTC.

This clonotype turned up a few times. V gene TRBV7-8 combines with J gene TRBJ1-1; tentatively, D is TRBD1 (6 bases). V was clipped by 0 bases and J by 3 bases, with 11 bases between them. Germline-derived CDR1 and CDR2 are SGHVS and FQNEAQ. The CDR3 spans 15 residues. DNA for the CDR3: TGTGCCAGCAGCTTAGCCAGGGGTCGCGACACTGAAGCTTTCTTT. Its translation is CASSLARGRDTEAFF.

This clonotype was recorded a few times. J is TRBJ1-2 and V is TRBV20-1, with D tentatively TRBD1 (5 bases). The ends were cut back, 1 base at V and 2 bases at J, with 23 bases in the middle. This CDR3 has 18 amino acids. Looked up from germline, CDR1 is DFQATT and CDR2 is SNEGSKA (reference sequence). The CDR3 here is CSARGESVGDVFNYGYTF. As DNA, the CDR3 is TGCAGTGCTAGAGGGGAGAGTGTAGGGGACGTTTTCAACTATGGCTACACCTTC.

V usage is TRBV15 and J usage is TRBJ1-5; no definite D call. Trimming left V 4 bases short and J 7 bases short, with 8 bases between. Germline assignment: CDR1 LNHNV and CDR2 YYDKDF (reference sequence). This CDR3 spans 12 amino acids. CDR3 sequence (DNA): TGTGCCACCAGCAATCCTGAACAGCCCCAGCATTTT. Encoded protein: CATSNPEQPQHF.

This clonotype was recorded a few times. The chain joins TRBV5-1 to TRBJ2-2; the D call may be TRBD1 or TRBD2 (6 bases each). Germline CDR1 and CDR2: SGHRS and YFSETQ. This CDR3 region has 16 residues. V shed 0 bases and J shed 4 bases, with 13 bases lying between them. CDR3: CASSLVGGMPTGELFF. CDR3 coding DNA: TGCGCCAGCAGCTTGGTAGGGGGGATGCCCACCGGGGAGCTGTTTTTT. Filled out from reference TRBV5-1 and TRBJ2-2, the complete variable domain reads KAGVTQTPRYLIKTRGQQVTLSCSPISGHRSVSWYQQTPGQGLQFLFEYFSETQRNKGNFPGRFSGRQFSNSRSEMNVSTLELGDSALYLCASSLVGGMPTGELFFGEGSRLTVL.

CDR3 bases: TGTGCCAGCAGTGAGGGCACTCCTTATCAGCCCCAGCATTTT. As protein: CASSEGTPYQPQHF. The rearrangement uses TRBV6-1 and TRBJ1-5, with D unresolved. Germline loops: CDR1 MNHNS, CDR2 SASEGT. The ends were cut back, 3 bases at V and 5 bases at J, with 11 bases in the middle. The CDR3 length is 14 residues.